This is a list of T cell receptor beta chains from one sample in a study of identical twins. TCRdb recomputed calls from the 5' RACE reads with MiXCR, one row per CDR3 protein. Found here are hundreds of thousands of distinct CDR3 sequences, less than 9.5% of them singletons; the top ten hold 5% to 6.5%. Specimen: memory (CD45RO+) T cells sorted from blood. These receptors were taken from a woman aged 18-29 years in good health. The CDR3 runs from the conserved cysteine through the conserved F or W. The D gene is left open where the match is weak. Clone size is not always given. Where it is, it says once, few, many or a class for expanded clones.

J,size,D,V,DNA,CDR3
TRBJ2-7,few,.,TRBV2,TGTGCCACACTCGGGAGAAAGCTTACGGGGCAGTACTTC,CATLGRKLTGQYF
TRBJ1-6,.,.,TRBV6-5,TGTGCCAGCAGTTACGAGGGAATCAATTCACCCCTCCACTTT,CASSYEGINSPLHF
TRBJ2-2,many,.,TRBV20-1,TGCAGTGCTAGACGAGGGAGTGCCACCGGGGAGCTGTTTTTT,CSARRGSATGELFF
TRBJ1-4,.,TRBD1,TRBV2,TGTGCCAGCAGGACCGGGACAGGAAATGAAAAACTGTTTTTT,CASRTGTGNEKLFF
TRBJ2-7,many,.,TRBV20-1,TGCAGTGCTAGGGGCTTTACTAGACAGTATACAGGGCAGTACTTC,CSARGFTRQYTGQYF
TRBJ1-2,many,.,TRBV7-9,TGTGCCAGCAGCCCTACCTCCGGGGACTACACCTTC,CASSPTSGDYTF
TRBJ2-1,.,.,TRBV24-1,TGTGCCACCAGTGATTTTGGGCGGAGTGAGCAGTTCTTC,CATSDFGRSEQFF
TRBJ2-7,few,TRBD1,TRBV5-6,TGTGCCAGCAGCTTCACCGGGACAGGGATCAACGAGCAGTACTTC,CASSFTGTGINEQYF
TRBJ1-1,many,TRBD1,TRBV11-3,TGTGCCAGCAGCCCACGGACAGGGGAATACACTGAAGCTTTCTTT,CASSPRTGEYTEAFF
TRBJ2-1,.,TRBD2,TRBV7-9,TGTGCCAGCAGCCAGGGACTAGCGGGGGTGTGGGCCAATGAGCAGTTCTTC,CASSQGLAGVWANEQFF
TRBJ2-3,.,TRBD2,TRBV7-2,TGTGCCAGCAGCTGGGCGGGAGCGGGAGGACTGAGTACGCAGTATTTT,CASSWAGAGGLSTQYF
TRBJ2-3,few,.,TRBV7-2,TGTGCCAGCAGCTCCTTGGGTAGCGGAACAGATACGCAGTATTTT,CASSSLGSGTDTQYF
TRBJ2-5,.,.,TRBV7-2,TGTGCCAGCACCCCCCGGCGTGAAGAGACCCAGTACTTC,CASTPRREETQYF
TRBJ1-1,few,.,TRBV9,TGTGCCAGCAGCGTAGCCGTGAACACTGAAGCTTTCTTT,CASSVAVNTEAFF
TRBJ2-1,.,TRBD2,TRBV11-2,TGTGCCAGCAGCTTAGACCGACTAGCGGGACTGAGCTCCTACAATGAGCAGTTCTTC,CASSLDRLAGLSSYNEQFF
TRBJ2-6,few,TRBD1,TRBV12-3/TRBV12-4,TGTGCCAGCAGTCCCGGACAGGGTAAGGGGGGGGCCAACGTCCTGACTTTC,CASSPGQGKGGANVLTF
TRBJ2-1,few,.,TRBV7-2,TGTGCCAGCAGCTTGAGTAGGTCAGTCAATGAGCAGTTCTTC,CASSLSRSVNEQFF
TRBJ2-5,.,.,TRBV7-8,TGTGCCAGCAGCCCCTCCACAGAGACCCAGTACTTC,CASSPSTETQYF
TRBJ2-3,many,TRBD2,TRBV20-1,TGCAGTGCTAGTTGGTCTAGCGGGGGGTCAGATACGCAGTATTTT,CSASWSSGGSDTQYF
TRBJ2-7,few,.,TRBV2,TGTGCCAGCAGAGTTGGGAACTCCTACGAGCAGTACTTC,CASRVGNSYEQYF
TRBJ2-3,.,TRBD2,TRBV20-1,TGCAGTGCCCCCCCAGCGGGAGGGCCAACAGATACGCAGTATTTT,CSAPPAGGPTDTQYF
TRBJ1-2,.,TRBD1,TRBV7-9,TGTGCCAGCAGCTCCGAGGGGGCCGCGTGGAATGGCTACACCTTC,CASSSEGAAWNGYTF
TRBJ2-7,.,.,TRBV18,TGTGCCAGCTCTCCCTTTAAGGAAACCTACGAGCAGTACTTC,CASSPFKETYEQYF
TRBJ1-1,few,.,TRBV3-1,TGTGCCAGCAGCCAAGATGCTGAAGCTTTCTTT,CASSQDAEAFF
TRBJ2-4,few,.,TRBV6-2/TRBV6-3,TGTGCCAGCAGCTGGACAAGACAAAACATTCAGTACTTC,CASSWTRQNIQYF
TRBJ2-3,.,TRBD2,TRBV5-1,TGCGCCAGCAGCCCCGGACTAGCGGGAGGGCCGGAGGATACGCAGTATTTT,CASSPGLAGGPEDTQYF
TRBJ2-7,.,.,TRBV27,TGTGCCAGCAGTTTAGTTGGGCTGGGAGGCTACGAGCAGTACTTC,CASSLVGLGGYEQYF
TRBJ1-5,many,.,TRBV12-3/TRBV12-4,TGTGCCAGCAGCGGCCAGAAAAATCAGCCCCAGCATTTT,CASSGQKNQPQHF
TRBJ2-1,few,.,TRBV6-5,TGTGCCAGCAGTTACTCGATTGACTCCTCTAATGAGCAGTTCTTC,CASSYSIDSSNEQFF
TRBJ2-1,few,.,TRBV7-3,TGTGCCAGCAGCTTAACTATGGGGGGCGTTAGTGAGCAGTTCTTC,CASSLTMGGVSEQFF
TRBJ1-1,many,.,TRBV12-3/TRBV12-4,TGTGCCAGCAGTCAGACCCAGAACACTGAAGCTTTCTTT,CASSQTQNTEAFF
TRBJ2-5,.,TRBD2,TRBV19,TGTGCCAGTCGGCTTGCGGGAGGGCCAAATGTAGGAGAGACCCAGTACTTC,CASRLAGGPNVGETQYF
TRBJ1-1,few,.,TRBV5-1,TGCGCCAGCAGCCGAGGGGCGGTGAACACTGAAGCTTTCTTT,CASSRGAVNTEAFF
TRBJ1-6,few,.,TRBV6-5,TGTGCCAGCAGTTACTGGGCGGGAAAAGACTCACCCCTCCACTTT,CASSYWAGKDSPLHF
TRBJ2-2,.,TRBD1,TRBV12-3/TRBV12-4,TGTGCCAGCAGGAGACAGGGGGAGGCCGGGGAGCTGTTTTTT,CASRRQGEAGELFF